These 10 T cell receptor beta chains were all obtained from the same sample, sequenced in a study of cytomegalovirus exposure and HLA in healthy donors. With 60 Vbeta and 13 Jbeta primers, the PCR was carried out. Profiling relied on immunoSEQ multiplex PCR, and the TCRdb table lists in-frame clones only, not all of them. This sample yields 130,000 to 150,000 clones, of which more than 70% are seen a single time; around 1.3% belongs to the top ten. Specimen: PBMCs. The receptors stem from a male donor in good health and CMV-seropositive.

This chain joins TRBV6-5 and TRBJ2-7; perhaps TRBD2 as D (6 bases). This CDR3 region has 15 residues. CDR1 and CDR2 from the germline V gene are MNHEY and SVGAGI. Between the trimmed V and J ends, which lost 6 bases and 7 bases, there was a span of 22 bases. CDR3 in DNA: TGTGCCAGCAGCGAGGAGGGGCCTTTGTCGTGGGAGCAGTACTTC. It yields the protein CASSEEGPLSWEQYF.

The gene calls are TRBV5-8 and TRBJ1-2; possible D gene TRBD1, 6 bases. From germline, CDR1 is SGHTS and CDR2 YDEGEE. The CDR3 consists of 14 residues. V lost 0 bases and J lost 3, with 9 bases in between. The DNA for the CDR3 is TGTGCCAGCAGCTTGGCATGGACAGACTATGGCTACACCTTC. This translates into CASSLAWTDYGYTF.

V usage is TRBV27 and J usage is TRBJ2-1; tentatively, D is TRBD2 (5 bases). This CDR3 spans 14 amino acids. The germline V gene has CDR1 MNHEY and CDR2 SMNVEV (reference sequence). V lost 2 bases, J lost 6 bases, and 11 bases lay in between. CDR3 nucleotide sequence: TGTGCCAGCAGTTTACGGGGTACTCTCAATGAGCAGTTCTTC. Translation: CASSLRGTLNEQFF.

The chain recombines TRBV5-1 with TRBJ2-3; possible D gene TRBD2, 6 bases. Trimming took off 1 base at V and 0 bases at J, with 9 bases between the two ends. The V gene's germline CDR1 is SGHRS and CDR2 YFSETQ. This CDR3 contains 15 residues. CDR3 nucleotide sequence: TGCGCCAGCAGCTTGAATGGGGGGAGCACAGATACGCAGTATTTT. Translation: CASSLNGGSTDTQYF. Together with reference TRBV5-1 and TRBJ2-3, the CDR3 gives the full variable domain: KAGVTQTPRYLIKTRGQQVTLSCSPISGHRSVSWYQQTPGQGLQFLFEYFSETQRNKGNFPGRFSGRQFSNSRSEMNVSTLELGDSALYLCASSLNGGSTDTQYFGPGTRLTVL.

The rearrangement joins TRBV5-1 to TRBJ1-1; 11 bases match TRBD1. This CDR3 spans 16 amino acids. Unmatched junction bases numbered 5, after V lost 3 bases and J lost 1 base. CDR1 and CDR2 (germline): SGHRS, YFSETQ. The CDR3 reads CASSWTGGDGNTEAFF. The DNA for the CDR3 is TGCGCCAGCAGCTGGACAGGGGGCGACGGGAACACTGAAGCTTTCTTT.

The V call is TRBV6-5, the J call TRBJ2-3; D is possibly TRBD1 (6 bases). Germline values: CDR1 MNHEY, CDR2 SVGAGI. The CDR3 is 12 amino acids. The V end lost 5 bases, the J end lost 4 bases, and 7 bases lay between the germline ends. The CDR3 DNA is TGTGCCAGCAGTAGGACAGCAGATACGCAGTATTTT. Its protein is CASSRTADTQYF.

V gene TRBV2 combines with J gene TRBJ1-5; tentatively, D is TRBD1 (5 bases). Germline lookup yields CDR1 SNHLY and CDR2 FYNNEI. Trimming stripped 9 bases from V and 8 bases from J, with 14 bases between. The CDR3 runs to 12 residues. The CDR3 sequence is CASQGGNEPQHF. As DNA, the CDR3 is TGTGCCAGTCAGGGTGGGAATGAGCCCCAGCATTTT.

V usage is TRBV28 and J usage is TRBJ2-5; 11 nucleotides agree with TRBD1. The DNA matches TRBJ2-7 better at its end, which makes the J call doubtful. The germline V gene has CDR1 MDHEN and CDR2 SYDVKM. This CDR3 comprises 15 residues. CDR3 amino acids: CASSQGQGGDYEQYF. CDR3 DNA: TGTGCCAGCAGCCAGGGACAGGGGGGAGACTACGAGCAGTACTTC.

J is TRBJ2-7 and V is TRBV6-6, with D perhaps TRBD1 (5 bases). The CDR3 is 14 amino acids. The V end lost 6 bases, the J end lost 1 base, and 13 bases lay between the germline ends. Germline V gene data show CDR1 as MNHNY and CDR2 as SVGAGI (reference sequence). CDR3 DNA: TGTGCCAGCAGAGACAGTTTCAATTCCTACGAGCAGTACTTC. Translation gives CASRDSFNSYEQYF.

CDR3 in amino acids: CASTEAHYEQYF. As DNA, the CDR3 is TGTGCCAGCACCGAGGCCCACTACGAGCAGTACTTC. This chain uses TRBV2 with TRBJ2-7, with D unresolved. In germline, CDR1 is SNHLY, CDR2 FYNNEI. V shed 7 bases and J shed 3 bases, with 10 bases lying between them. The CDR3 contains 12 residues.